The clone carrying this TCR beta chain was picked up a small number of times. The target antigen is unknown. The treatment here: approximately 10-day PBMC culture with coronavirus spike peptide pools or control peptides (ViraFEST assay). The data belong to a study of vaccination and CD4 T cells after COVID-19. Study background: Investigators drew the post-COVID samples a median roughly 99 days after diagnosis, with a range of 35 to 161. The interval from dose two to post-vaccine sampling had a median of approximately 70 days, and it ranged from 14 to 241.

Trimming left V 0 bases short and J 5 bases short, with 1 base between. Germline CDR1 and CDR2: ENHRY and SYGVKD. There are 11 residues in the CDR3. Cultured CD4+ T cell DNA underwent sequencing with the Oncomine TCR Beta short-read assay. In this case, cultured CD4+ T cells provided the extracted genomic DNA. From the PCR reads, TCRdb called clonotypes with MiXCR, one entry per CDR3 protein. The sample holds just over 20,000 distinct CDR3 sequences, approximately 50% seen once. Broader study findings: Spike mono-reactivity was the property of 304 of 307 vaccine-specific clones in convalescent patients.

The chain employs TRBV10-3 and TRBJ2-5; D is undetermined. Sequences were obtained from CD4+ T cells from blood, cultured in vitro. This sequence originates from a human donor who had recovered from COVID-19. CDR3 sequence: CAISESETQYF. DNA of the CDR3: TGTGCCATCAGTGAGTCGGAGACCCAGTACTTC.